This TCR beta chain was sequenced in a study of radiotherapy plus CTLA-4 blockade in lung cancer. Generated by immunoSEQ multiplex PCR, the TCRdb table keeps only in-frame clones and is missing some. The table includes some 110,000 clones, roughly 86% detected once. From germline, CDR1 is MNHEY and CDR2 SVGAGI. Losses at the gene ends were 4 bases for V and 7 bases for J; bases not matched to a gene: 6. CDR3 length: 14 amino acids. The sample in question was peripheral blood, obtained from a patient treated with radiotherapy plus ipilimumab. This chain links TRBV6-5 with TRBJ2-3; 9 bases match TRBD1. The sequence came from a human donor with non-small cell lung cancer that progressed on radiotherapy plus ipilimumab. Some clones in this sample may be carry-over from other donors' samples. The CDR3 DNA reads as TGTGCCAGCAGTTGGGACAGGGCCCGGAATACGCAGTATTTT. Its protein product is CASSWDRARNTQYF.